Sequencing of this TCR beta chain was carried out in a study of Tregs in tolerant kidney transplant recipients. The CDR3 sequence is 14 residues long. From germline, CDR1 is MNHNS and CDR2 SASEGT. V was clipped by 6 bases and J by 4 bases, with 15 bases between them. Recipients received nonmyeloablative bone marrow transplants from related graft donors, with transient mixed chimerism. Method: immunoSEQ multiplex PCR; TCRdb's copy keeps in-frame clones and lacks some. The sample records tens of thousands of clones, over 85% being singletons. As for this clone: Its target is not known.

Whole-study results and caveats: Activated donor B cell expansion appeared to reveal the most relevant donor-specific TCRbeta repertoire. For some patients, primers changed over time, blocking nucleotide-level comparison.

Source: CD4+ T cells from blood (PBMCs), taken 12 months after the transplant. The chain joins TRBV6-1 to TRBJ1-2; the D is unclear. The source is a human patient who received a combined kidney and bone marrow transplant. The graft donor may be the source of some T cells. The CDR3 DNA reads TGTGCCAGCAGGACTCTTGGCGGAATCTATGGCTACACCTTC. Amino acids: CASRTLGGIYGYTF.